The 22 T cell receptor beta chains given below trace back to one sample, sequenced in a study of glioma-infiltrating T cells. The iRepertoire nested amplicon-rescue multiplex PCR amplified TCR alpha and beta CDR3s from RNA. TCRdb reanalysed the multiplex PCR reads using MiXCR and keeps one entry per CDR3 protein. The top ten hold around 20% of the sample, which has 150,000 to 200,000 distinct CDR3 sequences, approximately 30% seen once. Sample: glioma tissue, nonneoplastic brain tissue, or PBMCs (not recorded which). Every receptor here comes from a human donor with low-grade glioma or glioblastoma, undergoing nonglioma brain surgery, or in good health (not recorded which).

This clonotype appeared many times. The chain couples TRBV14 to TRBJ2-7; D is tentatively TRBD1 or TRBD2 (5 bases each). Trimming removed 2 bases from V and 7 bases from J, with 12 bases in between. The CDR3 runs to 13 residues. Per the germline V gene, CDR1 is SGHDN and CDR2 is FVKESK. This chain's CDR3 is CASSQSRGGEQYF. The CDR3 nucleotides read TGTGCCAGCAGCCAAAGTAGGGGCGGGGAGCAGTACTTC.

This clonotype was counted at least ten times. The V and J genes are TRBV19 and TRBJ2-3; the match to TRBD2 covers 7 bases. CDR3 length: 12 residues. V dropped 5 bases and J dropped 6; count of bases not matched to a gene: 2. CDR1 is LNHDA and CDR2 is SQIVND in the germline V gene (reference sequence). CDR3 coding DNA: TGTGCCAGTAGTCCTAGCGGTGATACGCAGTATTTT. Protein: CASSPSGDTQYF.

This clonotype was counted many times. The chain's CDR3 is CASSENGGQVQETQYF. The CDR3 bases are TGTGCCAGCAGTGAAAACGGCGGGCAGGTACAAGAGACCCAGTACTTC. The chain carries TRBV6-1 and TRBJ2-5; D might be TRBD2 (5 bases). The germline V and J ends were trimmed by 2 bases and 2 bases, with 15 bases remaining between them. The CDR3 runs to 16 residues. In germline, CDR1 is MNHNS, CDR2 SASEGT.

This clonotype showed up just a few times. The gene calls are TRBV18 and TRBJ1-6; D perhaps matches TRBD1 (6 bases). CDR3 length equals 15 residues. CDR1 and CDR2 (germline): KGHSH, LQKENI. Trimming pared 2 bases from V and 10 bases from J, leaving 15 bases between. The CDR3 DNA sequence: TGTGCCAGCTCACCAAGTCAGGGACAAGGGTCACCCCTCCACTTT. Protein: CASSPSQGQGSPLHF.

This clonotype was detected ten times or more. This chain joins TRBV7-2 and TRBJ2-5, with D unclear. Germline CDR1 and CDR2: SGHTA and FQGNSA. CDR3 length: 14 amino acids. V was clipped by 5 bases and J by 2 bases, with 12 bases between them. CDR3 bases: TGTGCCAGCAGCCGAGCCGCTGCACAAGAGACCCAGTACTTC. As protein: CASSRAAAQETQYF.

The chain joins TRBV6-9 to TRBJ2-7; D gene ambiguous. Germline V gene data show CDR1 as MNHGY and CDR2 as SVAAGI. This CDR3 contains 12 residues. V was pared by 3 bases and J by 11 bases, with 14 bases between. This chain's CDR3 is CASSYLENNEYF. The CDR3 DNA reads as TGTGCCAGCAGTTACCTGGAGAACAACGAGTACTTC.

This clonotype showed up just a few times. The CDR3 DNA follows: TGTGCCAGTACCCCGCGGTTGGGCAATCAGCCCCAGCATTTT. Translated, it gives CASTPRLGNQPQHF. The chain joins TRBV19 to TRBJ1-5; D unresolved. Trimming cost V 7 bases and J 2 bases, with 12 bases left between them. Germline loops: CDR1 LNHDA, CDR2 SQIVND (reference sequence). The CDR3 sequence is 14 residues long.

This clonotype has more than one count but fewer than ten. This chain uses TRBV12-3 or TRBV12-4 with TRBJ2-5, with D perhaps matching TRBD2 (6 bases). This CDR3 has 15 residues. Between the trimmed V and J ends, which lost 3 bases and 0 bases, there was a span of 11 bases. The chain's CDR3 is CASSLEAGYQETQYF. As DNA, the CDR3 is TGTGCCAGCAGTTTGGAGGCGGGGTACCAAGAGACCCAGTACTTC.

The sample holds a few counts of this clonotype. The rearrangement links TRBV9 to TRBJ1-1; D might be TRBD1 (5 bases). This CDR3 is 12 amino acids long. Trimming took 6 bases from V and 2 from J, leaving 8 bases between them. Per the germline V gene, CDR1 is SGDLS and CDR2 is YYNGEE. CDR3 sequence (DNA): TGTGCCAGCACTGGGGCAAACACTGAAGCTTTCTTT. This encodes CASTGANTEAFF.

This clonotype was seen many times. V is TRBV20-1 and J is TRBJ2-1; 9 bases are a match to TRBD2. CDR3 size: 18 residues. Trimming took 0 bases from V and 4 from J; bases not matched to a gene: 13. Per the germline V gene, CDR1 is DFQATT and CDR2 is SNEGSKA (reference sequence). CDR3 DNA sequence: TGCAGTGCTAGAGATAGGGTAATAGCGGGAGCAGCTTACAATGAGCAGTTCTTC. Amino acids: CSARDRVIAGAAYNEQFF.

This clonotype was seen a few times. The chain couples TRBV12-3 or TRBV12-4 to TRBJ2-2, with TRBD1 matching 10 bases. This CDR3 has 15 amino acids. V gave up 6 bases and J gave up 7 bases; unmatched junction bases: 8. The CDR3, as DNA: TGTGCCAGCAGCCCGAGACAGGGGGCTGTCGGGGAGCTGTTTTTT. This gives the protein CASSPRQGAVGELFF.

This clonotype was observed at least ten times. The chain uses TRBV20-1 and TRBJ2-2; D is undetermined. Germline CDR1 reads DFQATT; CDR2 reads SNEGSKA (reference sequence). Trimming stripped 1 base from V and 7 bases from J, with 10 bases between. CDR3 length: 13 amino acids. The CDR3 DNA sequence: TGCAGTGCTAGAGCCCAAGTCCTCGGGGAGCTGTTTTTT. Protein product: CSARAQVLGELFF.

This clonotype was seen a few times. This chain uses TRBV12-3 or TRBV12-4 with TRBJ1-5; D remains unclear. V was clipped by 3 bases and J by 2 bases, with 14 bases between them. This CDR3 spans 16 amino acids. The CDR3 loop is CASSLAAPRGNQPQHF. DNA for the CDR3: TGTGCCAGCAGTTTGGCGGCCCCTCGGGGCAATCAGCCCCAGCATTTT.

Regarding this clonotype: This could be a read error, since a much larger clone is one nucleotide away. The chain couples TRBV7-6 to TRBJ2-5; 8 bases map to TRBD1. The CDR3 is made up of 14 amino acids. Germline V CDR1 and CDR2: SGHVS, FNYEAQ. In DNA, the CDR3 is TGTGCCAGCAGCACCGGGACAGGCCAAAAGACCCAGTACTTC. It translates to CASSTGTGQKTQYF. The full variable domain, with the rest looked up from reference TRBV7-6 and TRBJ2-5, is GAGVSQSPRYKVTKRGQDVALRCDPISGHVSLYWYRQALGQGPEFLTYFNYEAQQDKSGLPNDRFSAERPEGSISTLTIQRTEQRDSAMYRCASSTGTGQKTQYFGPGTRLLVL.

This clonotype showed up many times. The chain recombines TRBV3-1 with TRBJ2-1; D not certain. Trimming shortened V by 0 bases and J by 7 bases, and 4 bases separated the two germline ends. The CDR3 sequence is 12 residues long. CDR1 is LGHDT and CDR2 is YNNKEL in the germline V gene (reference sequence). CDR3 in amino acids: CASSQELNEQFF. The CDR3 DNA reads TGTGCCAGCAGCCAAGAATTGAATGAGCAGTTCTTC.

Only a few counts were recorded for this clonotype. The gene calls are TRBV5-1 and TRBJ2-7; D uncertain. The V gene's germline CDR1 is SGHRS and CDR2 YFSETQ. The CDR3 has 14 residues. Trimming removed 0 bases from V and 2 bases from J, with 9 bases in between. CDR3 in amino acids: CASSLVLGTYEQYF. The CDR3 DNA follows: TGCGCCAGCAGCTTGGTCCTAGGGACCTACGAGCAGTACTTC.

This clonotype was seen more than once but under ten times. V and J are TRBV29-1 and TRBJ2-1, with D hard to call. CDR3 size: 10 residues. Looked up from germline, CDR1 is SQVTM and CDR2 is ANQGSEA. The V end lost 4 bases, the J end lost 8 bases, and 6 bases lay between the germline ends. The CDR3 sequence is CSVVADEQFF. The CDR3 nucleotides read TGCAGCGTTGTGGCTGATGAGCAGTTCTTC.

This clonotype has at least ten counts. This sequence joins TRBV10-3 and TRBJ1-2, with 8 bases that match TRBD1. Trimming removed 0 bases from V and 1 base from J; junction bases left unmatched: 7. Germline V CDR1 and CDR2: ENHRY, SYGVKD. The CDR3 covers 17 residues. The CDR3 DNA follows: TGTGCCATCAGTGAGTCGACCGGGACAGGACTTAACTATGGCTACACCTTC. It specifies CAISESTGTGLNYGYTF.

This clonotype was recorded at least ten times. This chain connects TRBV12-3 or TRBV12-4 to TRBJ2-1; TRBD1 might be the D (5 bases). With 3 bases removed from V and 4 bases from J, the gap between germline ends came to 13 bases. The length of the CDR3 is 15 residues. CDR3 sequence reads: CASSFSTRGYNEQFF. The CDR3 bases are TGTGCCAGCAGTTTCTCGACAAGGGGTTACAATGAGCAGTTCTTC.

This clonotype was seen ten or more times. The chain recombines TRBV10-3 with TRBJ2-3; TRBD1 aligns across 10 bases. The CDR3 is 15 residues long. The V and J ends lost 2 bases and 6 bases, in that order; junction bases with no gene match: 5. CDR1 is ENHRY, CDR2 SYGVKD, per germline. In DNA, the CDR3 is TGTGCCATCAGTGAGGGGACAGGGGTGGGGGATACGCAGTATTTT. It translates to CAISEGTGVGDTQYF.

Many counts were recorded for this clonotype. The gene calls are TRBV20-1 and TRBJ2-5; tentatively, D is TRBD2 (5 bases). The CDR3 has 13 residues. CDR1 and CDR2 (germline): DFQATT, SNEGSKA (reference sequence). V was shortened by 5 bases and J by 5 bases, with 15 bases between the two germline ends. CDR3 residues: CSAHPGIRETQYF. CDR3 nucleotides: TGCAGTGCTCATCCGGGAATAAGGGAGACCCAGTACTTC.

This clonotype was seen ten or more times. The gene calls are TRBV20-1 and TRBJ2-5; D is possibly TRBD1 (5 bases). Germline CDR1 is DFQATT and CDR2 is SNEGSKA (reference sequence). V gave up 3 bases and J gave up 2 bases, with 13 bases separating them. The CDR3 spans 14 residues. This chain's CDR3 is CSASNWAGQETQYF. The CDR3 nucleotides are TGCAGTGCTAGTAATTGGGCAGGGCAAGAGACCCAGTACTTC.